The sequence of this T cell receptor beta chain was determined in a study of blood T cell repertoires in COVID-19. Repertoires were generated with immunoSEQ multiplex PCR, while TCRdb's copy carries only in-frame clones and drops some. The sample contains some 120,000 clones, about 84% of which appear only once. V was trimmed by 11 bases and J by 2 bases, leaving 13 bases between them. This CDR3 comprises 12 residues. Germline V gives CDR1 LNHNV, CDR2 YYDKDF (reference sequence). This sequence joins TRBV15 and TRBJ2-7; D possibly corresponds to TRBD1 (6 bases). Sequenced sample: peripheral blood. The sequence came from a human donor in a cohort sampled during active COVID-19. The CDR3 protein is CAVSTGPYEQYF. DNA of the CDR3: TGTGCCGTATCGACAGGTCCCTACGAGCAGTACTTC.